The 30 T cell receptor beta chains below were found in one sample sequenced in a study of T cell responses to AZD1222 COVID-19 vaccine. Here immunoSEQ multiplex PCR was the method, and the copy in TCRdb shows in-frame clones only, minus some. The repertoire holds approximately 80,000 clones, with approximately 80% as singletons. Sequences were derived from peripheral blood, sampled on day 0 of AZD1222 vaccination. The receptors were gathered from an adult in good health.

The chain has TRBV4-2 and TRBJ2-1; 7 bases align to TRBD1. Germline trimming cut 5 bases from V and 5 bases from J; bases unmatched to any gene: 6. CDR3 length equals 14 residues. Germline CDR1 is LGHNA and CDR2 is YNFKEQ. The DNA for the CDR3 is TGTGCCAGCAGCTCACAGGGGAGAAACAATGAGCAGTTCTTC. It yields the protein CASSSQGRNNEQFF.

In this sample, this clone turned up a few times. This chain links TRBV28 with TRBJ2-7; TRBD1 agrees at 12 bases. Trimming at V came to 4 bases and at J to 2 bases, leaving 15 bases not matched to a gene. The CDR3 extends over 19 amino acids. The V gene's germline CDR1 is MDHEN and CDR2 SYDVKM. CDR3 region: CASSWSGTGGGWTAYEQYF. Written as DNA, the CDR3 is TGTGCCAGCAGTTGGTCCGGGACAGGGGGCGGGTGGACGGCCTACGAGCAGTACTTC.

The V call is TRBV30, the J call TRBJ1-5; D remains unclear. V lost 2 bases and J lost 2, with 7 bases in between. Germline assignment: CDR1 GTSNPN and CDR2 SVGIG (reference sequence). There are 13 residues in the CDR3. The CDR3 protein is CAWSHRGNQPQHF. The CDR3 nucleotides are TGTGCCTGGAGTCACAGAGGCAATCAGCCCCAGCATTTT.

The V and J genes are TRBV27 and TRBJ2-1; D is perhaps TRBD1 or TRBD2 (5 bases each). Trimming removed 5 bases from V and 6 bases from J, with 17 bases in between. Per the germline V gene, CDR1 is MNHEY and CDR2 is SMNVEV (reference sequence). This CDR3 comprises 15 residues. The CDR3 DNA reads as TGTGCCAGCAGTGCATCCCGGGGACCCTCCAATGAGCAGTTCTTC. The encoded protein is CASSASRGPSNEQFF.

This clone came up a few times. J is TRBJ2-6 and V is TRBV7-9, with D maybe TRBD2 (7 bases). There are 18 residues in the CDR3. Germline CDR1 is SEHNR and CDR2 is FQNEAQ (reference sequence). V was shortened by 5 bases and J by 5 bases, with 22 bases between the two germline ends. The DNA of the CDR3 is TGTGCCAGCAGCCTTCACGGGGGGCTGCAAATGAGGGCCAACGTCCTGACTTTC. This translates into CASSLHGGLQMRANVLTF.

This clone is a singleton in its sample. The chain links TRBV11-3 to TRBJ2-7; 13 nucleotides match TRBD2. CDR3 length: 14 amino acids. Germline values: CDR1 SGHNT, CDR2 YENEEA. The V and J ends lost 3 bases and 10 bases, in that order; junction bases with no gene match: 6. This chain's CDR3 is CASSFSGLAGDQYF. The CDR3 region has the DNA TGTGCCAGCAGCTTCTCTGGACTAGCGGGGGATCAGTACTTC.

The chain uses TRBV27 and TRBJ1-2, with a tentative D call TRBD1 (5 bases). The CDR3 is made up of 14 amino acids. The germline V and J ends were trimmed by 3 bases and 4 bases, with 12 bases remaining between them. Germline loops: CDR1 MNHEY, CDR2 SMNVEV (reference sequence). The chain's CDR3 is CASSFMGQTYGYTF. The CDR3 coding sequence is TGTGCCAGCAGTTTTATGGGGCAGACCTATGGCTACACCTTC.

CDR3 sequence (DNA): TGTGCCAGCAGTTTCGTGCCCGCCGAGCAGTACTTC. It yields the protein CASSFVPAEQYF. This chain joins TRBV12-3 or TRBV12-4 and TRBJ2-7; D gene unclear. The CDR3 sequence is 12 residues long. Trimming cost V 3 bases and J 6 bases, with 9 bases left between them.

In DNA form, the CDR3 reads TGCGCCAGCAGCCAAGATCGGCCAGAGGGACAGGGAAACACCATATATTTT. Translating it yields CASSQDRPEGQGNTIYF. The rearrangement uses TRBV4-1 and TRBJ1-3; 7 nucleotides match TRBD1. The V gene end was trimmed by 0 bases and the J gene end by 4 bases; junction bases not matched to a gene: 9. The germline CDR1 and CDR2 sequences are MGHRA and YSYEKL. The CDR3 extends over 17 amino acids.

This clone was picked up one time. The rearrangement joins TRBV5-1 to TRBJ2-1; TRBD1 might be the D (6 bases). The CDR3 contains 13 residues. The germline CDR1 and CDR2 sequences are SGHRS and YFSETQ. Trimming took off 0 bases at V and 10 bases at J, with 11 bases between the two ends. The CDR3 loop is CASSLEGVGEQFF. CDR3 coding DNA: TGCGCCAGCAGCTTGGAGGGGGTAGGAGAGCAGTTCTTC.

This clone was counted only a few times. A read error may produce the germline difference seen at one junction end. The chain combines TRBV6-6 with TRBJ1-3, with D uncertain. There are 11 residues in the CDR3. Germline V gene data show CDR1 as MNHNY and CDR2 as SVGAGI (reference sequence). For the CDR3, the DNA is TGTGCCAGCAGTGGAGGAAGCACCATATATTTT. This encodes CASSGGSTIYF.

V is TRBV7-2 and J is TRBJ2-1, with 8 nucleotides matching TRBD2. CDR3 length: 15 residues. V dropped 3 bases and J dropped 7; count of bases not matched to a gene: 8. Looked up from germline, CDR1 is SGHTA and CDR2 is FQGNSA. DNA for the CDR3: TGTGCCAGCAGCTTCTCCGGGAGGGCCGAGAATGAGCAGTTCTTC. Its protein product is CASSFSGRAENEQFF.

This sequence joins TRBV7-9 and TRBJ2-2; unclear D gene. CDR1 is SEHNR and CDR2 is FQNEAQ in the germline V gene (reference sequence). V lost 1 base and J 2 bases, leaving 8 bases between the germline ends. CDR3 length equals 15 residues. The chain's CDR3 is CASSLGQTNTGELFF. CDR3 nucleotide sequence: TGTGCCAGCAGCTTAGGGCAGACCAACACCGGGGAGCTGTTTTTT.

The chain has TRBV5-1 and TRBJ2-6; D is ambiguous. Per germline, CDR1 SGHRS and CDR2 YFSETQ. The V gene lost 0 bases and the J gene lost 0 bases, with 10 bases spanning the gap. The CDR3 is 17 residues long. The CDR3 DNA reads TGCGCCAGCAGCTTGGCTTACAGCAACTCTGGGGCCAACGTCCTGACTTTC. This encodes CASSLAYSNSGANVLTF. Using reference TRBV5-1 and TRBJ2-6 for the parts outside the CDR3, the full variable domain is KAGVTQTPRYLIKTRGQQVTLSCSPISGHRSVSWYQQTPGQGLQFLFEYFSETQRNKGNFPGRFSGRQFSNSRSEMNVSTLELGDSALYLCASSLAYSNSGANVLTFGAGSRLTVL.

The V and J genes are TRBV6-5 and TRBJ2-3; a weak D match, TRBD2 (6 bases). Trimming pared 2 bases from V and 10 bases from J, leaving 16 bases between. Looked up from germline, CDR1 is MNHEY and CDR2 is SVGAGI. The CDR3 runs to 14 residues. The CDR3 DNA is TGTGCCAGCAGTTACAGATTTAGGCGGGACGCGCAGTATTTT. Translating it yields CASSYRFRRDAQYF.

V is TRBV20-1 and J is TRBJ1-2; D unresolved. The CDR3 is 14 amino acids. Trimming stripped 3 bases from V and 7 bases from J, with 18 bases between. The germline CDR1 and CDR2 sequences are DFQATT and SNEGSKA (reference sequence). The CDR3 nucleotides are TGCAGTGCTAGTCTCTCGTCCCAAAGGGCTGGCTACACCTTC. Translating gives CSASLSSQRAGYTF.

In DNA form, the CDR3 reads TGTGCCAGCAGCCCGGGAGTTGGTAACACCGGGGAGCTGTTTTTT. This encodes CASSPGVGNTGELFF. V gene TRBV7-7 combines with J gene TRBJ2-2, with D possibly being TRBD2 (6 bases). V was clipped by 5 bases and J by 2 bases, with 12 bases between them. Per germline, CDR1 SSHAT and CDR2 FNYEAQ (reference sequence). The CDR3 length is 15 residues.

The chain recombines TRBV19 with TRBJ2-1; D gene ambiguous. The germline V gene encodes CDR1 LNHDA and CDR2 SQIVND (reference sequence). Deletions cut 3 bases from V and 5 bases from J, with 17 bases between. This CDR3 has 16 amino acids. CDR3 region: CASSIDGTVVNNEQFF. CDR3 nucleotide sequence: TGTGCCAGTAGTATTGACGGCACAGTAGTCAACAATGAGCAGTTCTTC.

The V call is TRBV19, the J call TRBJ2-1; TRBD2 matches 11 bases. The CDR3 covers 14 residues. Germline loops: CDR1 LNHDA, CDR2 SQIVND (reference sequence). Trimming cost V 5 bases and J 8 bases; bases outside gene matches: 5. This CDR3 reads CASSLSGGADEQFF. CDR3 nucleotide sequence: TGTGCCAGTAGTCTTAGCGGGGGGGCGGATGAGCAGTTCTTC.

The V gene is TRBV21-1, the J gene TRBJ1-6; whether TRBD1, the table's D call, matches the DNA was not checked. TRBV21-1 is described as a pseudogene. CDR3 length equals 14 residues. In DNA form, the CDR3 reads TGTGCCAGCAGCAATAGACAGGTTAATTCACCCCTCCACTTT. Its translation is CASSNRQVNSPLHF.

This chain links TRBV5-1 with TRBJ2-1; TRBD1 matches at 7 bases. This CDR3 has 15 amino acids. Trimming at V came to 0 bases and at J to 3 bases, leaving 3 bases not matched to a gene. Per germline, CDR1 SGHRS and CDR2 YFSETQ. CDR3 protein: CASSLEGTVYNEQFF. CDR3 DNA sequence: TGCGCCAGCAGCTTGGAAGGGACAGTCTACAATGAGCAGTTCTTC.

The chain recombines TRBV30 with TRBJ1-3; 7 bases match TRBD1. The CDR3 is 18 amino acids. Trimming removed 2 bases from V and 0 bases from J; junction bases left unmatched: 13. Germline V lookup: CDR1 GTSNPN, CDR2 SVGIG (reference sequence). The CDR3 loop is CAWSPSRGQTISGNTIYF. The CDR3 DNA sequence: TGTGCCTGGAGTCCCAGCCGGGGACAGACAATCTCTGGAAACACCATATATTTT.

J is TRBJ1-1 and V is TRBV20-1; the D is unclear. Germline V gene data show CDR1 as DFQATT and CDR2 as SNEGSKA (reference sequence). V dropped 6 bases and J dropped 0 bases, with 2 bases sitting between them. The CDR3 is made up of 10 amino acids. The DNA of the CDR3 is TGCAGTGCAATGAACACTGAAGCTTTCTTT. This codes for CSAMNTEAFF.

The chain recombines TRBV9 with TRBJ2-2, with no clear D. CDR1 and CDR2 from the germline V gene are SGDLS and YYNGEE. The CDR3 runs to 15 residues. V lost 5 bases and J lost 0, with 11 bases in between. This CDR3 reads CASSTGHANTGELFF. The CDR3 nucleotides read TGTGCCAGCAGTACGGGTCATGCGAACACCGGGGAGCTGTTTTTT.

The CDR3 region is CSVEGDRAPVNYGYTF. Here the CDR3 DNA reads TGCAGCGTTGAAGGGGACAGGGCTCCCGTAAACTATGGCTACACCTTC. This sequence joins TRBV29-1 and TRBJ1-2, with 9 bases lining up with TRBD1. The CDR3 extends over 16 amino acids. Unmatched junction bases numbered 8, after V lost 1 base and J lost 2 bases. Germline V lookup: CDR1 SQVTM, CDR2 ANQGSEA.

A remark on this clone: Other DNA sequences within the sample encode an identical CDR3. The chain carries TRBV6-5 and TRBJ1-2; unclear D gene. The CDR3 has 13 amino acids. The ends were cut back, 3 bases at V and 4 bases at J, with 9 bases in the middle. Germline V lookup: CDR1 MNHEY, CDR2 SVGAGI. The CDR3 DNA reads TGTGCCAGCAGTTATGCAGGATTCTATGGCTACACCTTC. This translates into CASSYAGFYGYTF.

The V and J genes are TRBV6-2 or TRBV6-3 and TRBJ2-1; TRBD1 matches at 7 bases. The V and J ends lost 4 bases and 0 bases, in that order; junction bases with no gene match: 3. This CDR3 comprises 15 residues. CDR1 and CDR2 from the germline V gene are MNHEY and SVGEGT. The CDR3 region is CASSFDRVSYNEQFF. The CDR3 DNA reads TGTGCCAGCAGTTTCGACAGGGTCTCCTACAATGAGCAGTTCTTC.

V usage is TRBV5-1 and J usage is TRBJ2-3, with 8 bases that match TRBD1. The CDR3 runs 15 residues. The J segment lost 1 base and the V segment lost 4 bases, leaving 5 bases of the junction unmatched. CDR1 and CDR2 from the germline V gene are SGHRS and YFSETQ. The CDR3 coding sequence is TGCGCCAGCAGCACACAGGGGGTAGGCACAGATACGCAGTATTTT. Its translation: CASSTQGVGTDTQYF.

This chain joins TRBV5-1 and TRBJ1-4; 10 bases match TRBD1. Germline lookup yields CDR1 SGHRS and CDR2 YFSETQ. V shed 4 bases, J shed 1 base, and the junction held 7 bases outside the gene matches. The length of the CDR3 is 17 residues. The CDR3 DNA reads as TGCGCCAGCAGCGAGACAGGGGGCGTGGAAACTAATGAAAAACTGTTTTTT. It is translated as CASSETGGVETNEKLFF.

J is TRBJ2-7 and V is TRBV10-3, with 9 bases matching TRBD1. The germline V gene has CDR1 ENHRY and CDR2 SYGVKD. The CDR3 length is 15 residues. Trimming at V came to 4 bases and at J to 2 bases, leaving 6 bases not matched to a gene. The chain's CDR3 is CAISGQGESPYEQYF. As DNA, the CDR3 is TGTGCCATCAGTGGACAGGGGGAGTCCCCCTACGAGCAGTACTTC.